The rows below give T cell receptor beta chains drawn from one sample of a study of long-term antiretroviral therapy in people with HIV. Sequenced by immunoSEQ multiplex PCR; TCRdb stores in-frame clones only, minus some. The table records some 16,000 clones, just over 75% of them present only once. The sample in question was unsorted PBMCs, obtained 2.1 years after starting antiretroviral therapy. The source of these receptors is a man in his forties or fifties with HIV. Each CDR3 is given with its conserved first and last residue. A D gene is named only where the DNA matches it firmly. Expanded clones get a size class; other rows say once, few or many, or leave the size out.

TRBJ2-5	TRBV13	-	-	CASSLEASQETQYF	TGTGCCAGCAGCTTAGAGGCTAGCCAAGAGACCCAGTACTTC
TRBJ2-7	TRBV11-2	-	-	CASSLSGYEQYF	TGTGCCAGCAGCTTATCAGGATACGAGCAGTACTTC
TRBJ2-7	TRBV5-6	-	TRBD1	CASSSGQSSYEQYF	TGTGCCAGCAGCTCGGGACAGAGCTCCTACGAGCAGTACTTC
TRBJ1-1	TRBV5-1	once	-	CASSLGGANTEAFF	TGCGCCAGCAGCTTGGGGGGGGCGAACACTGAAGCTTTCTTT
TRBJ2-2	TRBV18	-	TRBD2	CASSPQTSGLTGELFF	TGTGCCAGCTCACCACAAACTAGCGGGCTCACCGGGGAGCTGTTTTTT
TRBJ1-5	TRBV2	-	-	CASRGAGETSNQPQHF	TGTGCCAGCCGGGGAGCGGGAGAGACGAGCAATCAGCCCCAGCATTTT
TRBJ1-6	TRBV5-1	-	TRBD1	CASSSGTELNSPLHF	TGCGCCAGCAGCTCCGGGACAGAACTAAATTCACCCCTCCACTTT
TRBJ2-7	TRBV6-5	few	TRBD1	CASRAGGLYEQYF	TGTGCCAGCAGGGCAGGGGGCCTCTACGAGCAGTACTTC
TRBJ1-1	TRBV10-1	-	-	CATSTGQSTEAFF	TGCGCCACCTCAACTGGACAGAGCACTGAAGCTTTCTTT
TRBJ2-1	TRBV7-9	-	-	CASSLGSSSLLHNEQFF	TGTGCCAGCAGCTTAGGATCCAGCTCCCTTTTACACAATGAGCAGTTCTTC
TRBJ2-3	TRBV19	-	TRBD1	CASSMDRGPTDTQYF	TGTGCCAGTAGTATGGACAGGGGGCCGACAGATACGCAGTATTTT
TRBJ1-4	TRBV4-1	-	-	CASSRVAQLNEKLFF	TGCGCCTCCAGCAGGGTGGCACAACTGAATGAAAAACTGTTTTTT
TRBJ1-5	TRBV10-2	-	-	CASRERGQPQHF	TGCGCCAGCAGAGAAAGGGGCCAGCCCCAGCATTTT